This T cell receptor (beta chain) was observed in a study of blood T cells in healthy people across ages. A sample-barcoded 5' primer and a J-beta primer mix were used in a second PCR of about 7 to 12 cycles. TCRdb ran MiXCR on the 5' RACE reads and lists one entry per CDR3 protein. The repertoire consists of approximately 1.5 million distinct CDR3 sequences, with roughly 43% occurring once and the leading ten covering around 4%. Comment on this clonotype: Its antigen is still unknown.

Whole-study results and caveats: As age increased, TCR beta diversity per million T cells fell in a roughly linear fashion.

V shed 3 bases, J shed 5 bases, and the junction held 8 bases outside the gene matches. This CDR3 is 15 amino acids long. The sequenced sample consisted of blood. The clonotype was recovered from a woman aged 18-35 years in good health. J is TRBJ2-5 and V is TRBV12-3 or TRBV12-4; 8 positions agree with TRBD2. The CDR3 region is CASSLYRGGNETQYF. CDR3 DNA sequence: TGTGCCAGCAGTTTGTATCGGGGGGGCAATGAGACCCAGTACTTC.